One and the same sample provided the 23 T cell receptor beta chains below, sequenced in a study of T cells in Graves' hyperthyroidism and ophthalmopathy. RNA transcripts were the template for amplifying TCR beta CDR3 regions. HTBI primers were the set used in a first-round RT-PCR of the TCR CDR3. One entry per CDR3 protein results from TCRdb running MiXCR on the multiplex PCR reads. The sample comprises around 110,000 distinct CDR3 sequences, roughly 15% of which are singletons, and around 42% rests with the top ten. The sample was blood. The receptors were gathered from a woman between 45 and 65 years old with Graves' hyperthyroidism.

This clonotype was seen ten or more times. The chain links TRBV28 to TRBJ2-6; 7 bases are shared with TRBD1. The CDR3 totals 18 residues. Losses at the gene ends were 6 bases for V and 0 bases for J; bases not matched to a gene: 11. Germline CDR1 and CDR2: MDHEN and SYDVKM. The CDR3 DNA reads TGTGCCAGCAGCCGGCCCGGGACAGAGAGCTCTGGGGCCAACGTCCTGACTTTC. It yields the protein CASSRPGTESSGANVLTF.

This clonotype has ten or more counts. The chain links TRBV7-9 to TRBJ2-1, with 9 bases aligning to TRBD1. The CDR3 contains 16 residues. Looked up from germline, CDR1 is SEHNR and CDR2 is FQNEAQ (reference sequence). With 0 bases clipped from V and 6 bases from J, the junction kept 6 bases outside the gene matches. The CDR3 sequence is CASSLAYLGQGNEQFF. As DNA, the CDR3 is TGTGCCAGCAGCTTAGCGTACCTGGGACAGGGCAATGAGCAGTTCTTC. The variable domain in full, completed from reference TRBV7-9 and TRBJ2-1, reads DTGVSQNPRHKITKRGQNVTFRCDPISEHNRLYWYRQTLGQGPEFLTYFQNEAQLEKSRLLSDRFSAERPKGSFSTLEIQRTEQGDSAMYLCASSLAYLGQGNEQFFGPGTRLTVL.

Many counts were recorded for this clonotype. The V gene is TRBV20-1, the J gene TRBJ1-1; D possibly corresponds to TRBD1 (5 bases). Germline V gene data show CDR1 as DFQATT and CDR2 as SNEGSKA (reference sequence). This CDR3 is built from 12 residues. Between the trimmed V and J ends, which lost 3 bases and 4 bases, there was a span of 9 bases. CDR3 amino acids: CSASMQGTEAFF. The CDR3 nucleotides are TGCAGTGCTAGTATGCAGGGCACTGAAGCTTTCTTT.

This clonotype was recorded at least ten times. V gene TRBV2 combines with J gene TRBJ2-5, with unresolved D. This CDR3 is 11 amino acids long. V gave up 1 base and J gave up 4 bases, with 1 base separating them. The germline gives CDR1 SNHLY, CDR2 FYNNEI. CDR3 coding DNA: TGTGCCAGCAGTGAAGTAGAGACCCAGTACTTC. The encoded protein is CASSEVETQYF.

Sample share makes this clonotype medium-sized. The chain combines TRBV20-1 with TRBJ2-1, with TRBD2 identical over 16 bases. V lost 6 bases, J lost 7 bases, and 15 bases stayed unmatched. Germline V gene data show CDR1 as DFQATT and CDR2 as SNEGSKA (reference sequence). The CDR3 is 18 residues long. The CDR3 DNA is TGCAGTGCAAAACCGGGACTAGCGGGAGGGATAACTATAAATGAGCAGTTCTTC. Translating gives CSAKPGLAGGITINEQFF.

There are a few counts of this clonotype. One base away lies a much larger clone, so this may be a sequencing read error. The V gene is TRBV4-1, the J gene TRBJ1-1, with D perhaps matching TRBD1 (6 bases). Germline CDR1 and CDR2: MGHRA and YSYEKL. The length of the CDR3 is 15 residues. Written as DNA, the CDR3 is TGCGCCAGCAGCCAATCCTTAAACAGGGCCACTGAAGCTCTCTTT. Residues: CASSQSLNRATEALF.

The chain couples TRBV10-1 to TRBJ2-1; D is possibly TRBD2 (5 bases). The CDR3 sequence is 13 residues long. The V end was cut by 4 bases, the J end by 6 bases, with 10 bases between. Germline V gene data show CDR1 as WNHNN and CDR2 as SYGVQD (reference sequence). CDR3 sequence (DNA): TGCGCCAGCAGTGTCGGGGATTCCAATGAGCAGTTCTTC. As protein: CASSVGDSNEQFF.

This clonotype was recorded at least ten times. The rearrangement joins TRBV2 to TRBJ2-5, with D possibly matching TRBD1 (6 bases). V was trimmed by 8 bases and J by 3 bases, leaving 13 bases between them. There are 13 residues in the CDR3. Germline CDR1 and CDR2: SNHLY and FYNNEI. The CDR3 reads CASQSRDKETQYF. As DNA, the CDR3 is TGTGCCAGCCAAAGCCGGGACAAAGAGACCCAGTACTTC.

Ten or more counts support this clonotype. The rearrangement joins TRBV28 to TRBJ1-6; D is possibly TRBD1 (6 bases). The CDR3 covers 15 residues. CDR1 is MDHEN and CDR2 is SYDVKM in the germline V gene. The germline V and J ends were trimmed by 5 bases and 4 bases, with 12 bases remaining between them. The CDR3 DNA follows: TGTGCCAGCAGTCGCGGCGGACAGTATAATTCACCCCTCCACTTT. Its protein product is CASSRGGQYNSPLHF.

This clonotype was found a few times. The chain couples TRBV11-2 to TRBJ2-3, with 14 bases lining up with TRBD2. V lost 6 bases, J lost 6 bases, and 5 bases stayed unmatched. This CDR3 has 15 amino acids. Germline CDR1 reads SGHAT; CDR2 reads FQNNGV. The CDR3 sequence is CASSQTSGRADTQYF. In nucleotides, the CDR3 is TGTGCCAGCAGTCAGACTAGCGGGAGGGCTGATACGCAGTATTTT.

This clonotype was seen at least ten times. The CDR3 sequence is CASSSAGAYNEQFF. The CDR3 DNA is TGTGCCAGCAGTTCCGCCGGGGCTTACAATGAGCAGTTCTTC. The chain joins TRBV6-1 to TRBJ2-1; perhaps D is TRBD1 or TRBD2 (5 bases each). The V and J ends lost 5 bases and 4 bases respectively, with 12 bases between them. This CDR3 spans 14 amino acids. CDR1 MNHNS and CDR2 SASEGT come from the germline V gene.

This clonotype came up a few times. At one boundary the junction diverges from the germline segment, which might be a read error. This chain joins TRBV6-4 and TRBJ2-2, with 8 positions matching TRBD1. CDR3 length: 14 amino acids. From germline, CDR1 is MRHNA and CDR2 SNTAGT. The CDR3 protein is CASSGTGSTGELVF. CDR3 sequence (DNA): TGTGCCAGCAGTGGGACAGGGTCCACCGGGGAGCTGGTTTTT.

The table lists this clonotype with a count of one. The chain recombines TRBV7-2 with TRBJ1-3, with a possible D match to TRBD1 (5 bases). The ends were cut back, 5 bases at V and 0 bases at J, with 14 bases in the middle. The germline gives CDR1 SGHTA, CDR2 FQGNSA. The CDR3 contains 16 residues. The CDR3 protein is CASSHPRGTSGNTIYF. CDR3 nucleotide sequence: TGTGCCAGCAGCCATCCGAGGGGTACCTCTGGAAACACCATATATTTT.

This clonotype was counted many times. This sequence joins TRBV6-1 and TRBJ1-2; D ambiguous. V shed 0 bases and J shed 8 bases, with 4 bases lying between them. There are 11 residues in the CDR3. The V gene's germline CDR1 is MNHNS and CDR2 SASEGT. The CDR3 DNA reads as TGTGCCAGCAGTGAAGCTTGGGGCTACACCTTC. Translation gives CASSEAWGYTF.

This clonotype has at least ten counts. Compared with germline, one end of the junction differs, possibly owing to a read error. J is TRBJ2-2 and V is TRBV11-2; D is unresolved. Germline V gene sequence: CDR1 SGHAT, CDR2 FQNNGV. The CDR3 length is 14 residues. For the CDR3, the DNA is TGTACCAGCAGCTTAGTTGGGCTGACCGGGGAGCTGTTTTTT. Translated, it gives CTSSLVGLTGELFF.

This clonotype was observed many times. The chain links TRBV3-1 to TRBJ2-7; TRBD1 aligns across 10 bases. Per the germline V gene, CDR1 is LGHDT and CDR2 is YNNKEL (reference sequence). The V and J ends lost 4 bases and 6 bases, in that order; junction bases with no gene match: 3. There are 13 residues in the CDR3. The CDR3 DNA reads TGTGCCAGCAGCCCCGGGACAGGGGTCGAGCAGTACTTC. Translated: CASSPGTGVEQYF.

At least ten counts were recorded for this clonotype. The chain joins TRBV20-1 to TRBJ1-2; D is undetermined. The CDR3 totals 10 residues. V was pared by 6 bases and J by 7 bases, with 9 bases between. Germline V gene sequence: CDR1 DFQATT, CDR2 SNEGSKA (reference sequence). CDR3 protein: CSAAMGGYTF. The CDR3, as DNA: TGCAGTGCCGCGATGGGTGGCTACACCTTC.

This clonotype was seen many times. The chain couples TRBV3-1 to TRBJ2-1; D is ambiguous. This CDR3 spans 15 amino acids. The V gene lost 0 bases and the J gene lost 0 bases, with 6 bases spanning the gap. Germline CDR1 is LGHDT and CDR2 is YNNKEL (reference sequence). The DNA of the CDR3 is TGTGCCAGCAGCCAAGATGCAGGCTCCTACAATGAGCAGTTCTTC. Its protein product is CASSQDAGSYNEQFF.

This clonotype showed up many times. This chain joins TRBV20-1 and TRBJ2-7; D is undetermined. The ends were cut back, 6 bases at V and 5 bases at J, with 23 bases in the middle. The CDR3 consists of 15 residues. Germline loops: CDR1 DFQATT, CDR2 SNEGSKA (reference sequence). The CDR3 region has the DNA TGCAGTGCCCCTACGGGTGGACGTATGACGGACGAGCAGTACTTC. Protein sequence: CSAPTGGRMTDEQYF.

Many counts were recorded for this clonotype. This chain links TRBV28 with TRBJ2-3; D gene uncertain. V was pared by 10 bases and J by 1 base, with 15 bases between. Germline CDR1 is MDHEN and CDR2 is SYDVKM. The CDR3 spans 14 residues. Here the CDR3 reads CATKGALGTDTQYF. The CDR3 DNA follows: TGTGCCACGAAGGGTGCTTTAGGCACAGATACGCAGTATTTT. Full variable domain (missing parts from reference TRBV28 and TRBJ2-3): DVKVTQSSRYLVKRTGEKVFLECVQDMDHENMFWYRQDPGLGLRLIYFSYDVKMKEKGDIPEGYSVSREKKERFSLILESASTNQTSMYLCATKGALGTDTQYFGPGTRLTVL.

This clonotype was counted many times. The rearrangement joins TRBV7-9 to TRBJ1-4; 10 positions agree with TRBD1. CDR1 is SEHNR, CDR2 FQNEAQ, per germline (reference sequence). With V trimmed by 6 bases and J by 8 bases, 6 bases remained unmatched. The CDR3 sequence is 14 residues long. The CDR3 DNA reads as TGTGCCAGCAGTCTTGACAGGGGGCGAGAAAAACTGTTTTTT. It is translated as CASSLDRGREKLFF.

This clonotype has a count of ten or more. CDR3 amino acids: CASSLIGREEKLFF. The DNA of the CDR3 is TGTGCCAGCAGTTTAATCGGCCGAGAGGAAAAACTGTTTTTT. The chain carries TRBV28 and TRBJ1-4; D gene unclear. Germline V gene sequence: CDR1 MDHEN, CDR2 SYDVKM. The V gene lost 2 bases and the J gene lost 8 bases, with 12 bases spanning the gap. The CDR3 sequence is 14 residues long.

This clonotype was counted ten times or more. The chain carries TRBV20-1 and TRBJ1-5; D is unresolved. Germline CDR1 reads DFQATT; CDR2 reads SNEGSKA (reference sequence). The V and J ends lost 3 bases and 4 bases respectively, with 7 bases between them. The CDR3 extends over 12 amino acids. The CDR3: CSASYGNQPQHF. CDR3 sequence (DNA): TGCAGTGCTAGTTATGGTAATCAGCCCCAGCATTTT.